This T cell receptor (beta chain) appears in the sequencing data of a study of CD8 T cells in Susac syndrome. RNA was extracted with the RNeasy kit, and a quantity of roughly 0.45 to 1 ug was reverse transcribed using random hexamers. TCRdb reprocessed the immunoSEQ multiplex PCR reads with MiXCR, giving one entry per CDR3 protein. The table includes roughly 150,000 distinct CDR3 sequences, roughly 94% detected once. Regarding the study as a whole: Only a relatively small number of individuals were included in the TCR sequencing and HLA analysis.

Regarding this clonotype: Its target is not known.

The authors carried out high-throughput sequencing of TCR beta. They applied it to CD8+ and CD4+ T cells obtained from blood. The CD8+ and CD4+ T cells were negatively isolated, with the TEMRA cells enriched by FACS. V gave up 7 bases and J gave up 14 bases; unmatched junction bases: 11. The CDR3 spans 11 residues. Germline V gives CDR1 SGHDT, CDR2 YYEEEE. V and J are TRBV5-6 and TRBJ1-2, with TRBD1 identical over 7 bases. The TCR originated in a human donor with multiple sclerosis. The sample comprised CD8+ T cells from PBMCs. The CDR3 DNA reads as TGTGCCAGCGCCTCGGGACAGATAAGTACCTTC. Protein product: CASASGQISTF.